This T cell receptor beta chain was found in a study of CD8 T cells in ankylosing spondylitis. Findings and limits, study-wide: Within ankylosing spondylitis blood, a TCR beta motif made up of several highly homologous variants appeared to be characteristic. Disease-linked clones reportedly concentrated significantly in matched ankylosing spondylitis synovial fluid. Peripheral blood held disease-linked clones only at relatively low frequency, and these were CD8+.

On this clonotype: Its antigen is unknown.

A quantitative 5'-RACE method, one with molecular barcodes, was used to make TCR beta libraries. One entry per CDR3 protein results from TCRdb running MiXCR on the 5' RACE reads. This table has approximately 500,000 distinct CDR3 sequences, approximately 12% appearing once. The V gene end was trimmed by 5 bases and the J gene end by 8 bases; junction bases not matched to a gene: 9. From germline, CDR1 is MNHEY and CDR2 SMNVEV (reference sequence). The CDR3 contains 15 residues. The TCR comes from a male donor with ankylosing spondylitis. Sample: blood, either unsorted or a sorted T cell fraction (not recorded which). J is TRBJ2-1 and V is TRBV27; 10 bases fit TRBD2. The CDR3 region is CASSPGTSDGDEQFF. In DNA form, the CDR3 reads TGTGCCAGCAGTCCAGGGACTAGCGACGGGGATGAGCAGTTCTTC.